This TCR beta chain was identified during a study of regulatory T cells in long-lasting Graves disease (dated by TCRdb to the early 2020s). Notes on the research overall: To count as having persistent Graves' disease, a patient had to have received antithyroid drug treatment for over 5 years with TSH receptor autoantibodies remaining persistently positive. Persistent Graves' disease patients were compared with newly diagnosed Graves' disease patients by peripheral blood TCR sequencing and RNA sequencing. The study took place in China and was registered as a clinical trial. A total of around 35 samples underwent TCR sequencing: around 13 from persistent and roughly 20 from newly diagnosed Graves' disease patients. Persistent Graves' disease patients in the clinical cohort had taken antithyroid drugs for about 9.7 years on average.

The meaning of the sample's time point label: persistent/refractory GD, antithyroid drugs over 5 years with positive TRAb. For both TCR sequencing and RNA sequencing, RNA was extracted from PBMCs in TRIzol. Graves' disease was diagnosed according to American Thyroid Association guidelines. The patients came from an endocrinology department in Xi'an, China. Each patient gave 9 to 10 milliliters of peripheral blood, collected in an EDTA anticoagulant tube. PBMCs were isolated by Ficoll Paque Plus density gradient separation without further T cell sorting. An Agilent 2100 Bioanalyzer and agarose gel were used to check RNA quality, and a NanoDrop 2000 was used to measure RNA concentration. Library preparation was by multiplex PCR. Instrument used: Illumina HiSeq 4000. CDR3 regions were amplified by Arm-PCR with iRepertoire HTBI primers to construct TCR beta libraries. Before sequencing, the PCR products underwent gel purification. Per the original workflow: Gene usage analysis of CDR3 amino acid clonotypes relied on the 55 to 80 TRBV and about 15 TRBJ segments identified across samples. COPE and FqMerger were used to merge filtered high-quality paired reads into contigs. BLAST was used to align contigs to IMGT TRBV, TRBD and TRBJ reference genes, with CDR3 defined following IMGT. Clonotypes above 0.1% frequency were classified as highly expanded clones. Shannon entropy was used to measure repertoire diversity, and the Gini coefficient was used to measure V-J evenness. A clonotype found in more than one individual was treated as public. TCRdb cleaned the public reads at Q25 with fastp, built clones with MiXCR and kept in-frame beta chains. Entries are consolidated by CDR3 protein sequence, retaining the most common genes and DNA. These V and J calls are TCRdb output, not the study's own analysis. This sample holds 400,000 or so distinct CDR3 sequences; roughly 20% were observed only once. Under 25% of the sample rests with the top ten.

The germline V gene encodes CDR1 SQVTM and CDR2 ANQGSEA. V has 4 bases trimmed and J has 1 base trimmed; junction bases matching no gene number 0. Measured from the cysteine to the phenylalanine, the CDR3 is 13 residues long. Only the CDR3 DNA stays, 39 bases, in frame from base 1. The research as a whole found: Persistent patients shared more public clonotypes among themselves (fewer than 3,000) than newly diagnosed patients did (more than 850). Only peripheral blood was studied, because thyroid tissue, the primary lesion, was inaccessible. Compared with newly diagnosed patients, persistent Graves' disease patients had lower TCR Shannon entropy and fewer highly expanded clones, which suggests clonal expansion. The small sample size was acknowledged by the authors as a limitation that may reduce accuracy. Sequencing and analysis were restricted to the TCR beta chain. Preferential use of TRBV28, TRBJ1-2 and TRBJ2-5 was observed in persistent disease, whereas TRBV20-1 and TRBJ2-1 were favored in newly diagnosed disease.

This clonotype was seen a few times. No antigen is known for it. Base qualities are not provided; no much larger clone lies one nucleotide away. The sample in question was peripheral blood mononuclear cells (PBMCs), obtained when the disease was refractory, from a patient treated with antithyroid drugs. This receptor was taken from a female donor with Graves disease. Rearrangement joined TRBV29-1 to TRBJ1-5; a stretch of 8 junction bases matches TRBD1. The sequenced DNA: TGCAGCGTTGGGGACAGGAGCAATCAGCCCCAGCATTTT. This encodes CSVGDRSNQPQHF.